These 20 T cell receptor beta chains came from one sample sequenced in a study of cytomegalovirus exposure and HLA in healthy donors. Produced via immunoSEQ multiplex PCR; TCRdb's table is partial and in-frame only. The sample includes about 180,000 clones, more than 75% seen only once; the top ten take approximately 2.6%. Sample: PBMCs. These receptors came from a man aged 18 to 30 in good health and CMV-seropositive.

Concerning this clone: Other DNA sequences in this sample translate to the same CDR3. For the CDR3, the DNA is TGTGCCAGCAGCGTCGGGGGGGCGAGCACAGATACGCAGTATTTT. Protein sequence: CASSVGGASTDTQYF. The rearrangement uses TRBV9 and TRBJ2-3; TRBD2 agrees at 8 bases. This CDR3 has 15 residues. Trimming removed 2 bases from V and 0 bases from J; junction bases left unmatched: 2. The V gene's germline CDR1 is SGDLS and CDR2 YYNGEE.

The chain combines TRBV9 with TRBJ2-7; tentatively, D is TRBD1 (6 bases). V gave up 3 bases and J gave up 2 bases, with 12 bases separating them. Germline V gives CDR1 SGDLS, CDR2 YYNGEE. CDR3 length equals 14 residues. The DNA for the CDR3 is TGTGCCAGCAGCGGAGGGGGTTTTCCCTACGAGCAGTACTTC. Its protein product is CASSGGGFPYEQYF.

The genes are TRBV5-5 and TRBJ1-4; D is unresolved. This CDR3 contains 15 residues. The V gene's germline CDR1 is SGHKS and CDR2 YYEKEE (reference sequence). Between the trimmed V and J ends, which lost 3 bases and 5 bases, there was a span of 14 bases. CDR3 sequence (DNA): TGTGCCAGCAGCTCCTGGGCAGTCCAAAATGAAAAACTGTTTTTT. Protein sequence: CASSSWAVQNEKLFF.

The chain combines TRBV6-5 with TRBJ2-3; unclear D gene. The germline V gene has CDR1 MNHEY and CDR2 SVGAGI. Trimming removed 6 bases from V and 1 base from J, with 11 bases in between. This CDR3 has 14 amino acids. The CDR3 sequence: CASSLIRGTDTQYF. CDR3 bases: TGTGCCAGCAGCCTAATCCGAGGCACAGATACGCAGTATTTT.

CDR3 sequence reads: CASSHRIAGGREQFF. CDR3 coding DNA: TGCGCCAGCAGCCATAGGATAGCGGGGGGGCGCGAGCAGTTCTTC. V is TRBV4-3 and J is TRBJ2-1; 11 nucleotides line up with TRBD2. This CDR3 is 15 amino acids long. J was trimmed by 10 bases and V by 3 bases; bases with no gene match: 8. Germline V gene sequence: CDR1 LGHNA, CDR2 YSLEER.

The genes are TRBV5-4 and TRBJ1-1; D gene ambiguous. The CDR3 is 14 residues long. The V gene's germline CDR1 is SGHNT and CDR2 YYREEE (reference sequence). Trimming pared 0 bases from V and 1 base from J, leaving 7 bases between. This CDR3 is CASSLARWNTEAFF. CDR3 in DNA: TGTGCCAGCAGCTTGGCGCGATGGAACACTGAAGCTTTCTTT.

The chain couples TRBV5-1 to TRBJ2-1; maybe TRBD2 (5 bases). The V end lost 4 bases, the J end lost 5 bases, and 13 bases lay between the germline ends. The CDR3 sequence is 14 residues long. Germline-derived CDR1 and CDR2 are SGHRS and YFSETQ. CDR3 in amino acids: CASSRRSGNNEQFF. The DNA for the CDR3 is TGCGCCAGCAGCCGGAGGAGCGGAAACAATGAGCAGTTCTTC.

The J gene is TRBJ1-5, the V gene TRBV15; D gene unclear. The germline V gene has CDR1 LNHNV and CDR2 YYDKDF (reference sequence). The germline V and J ends were trimmed by 6 bases and 2 bases, with 14 bases remaining between them. The CDR3 covers 15 residues. The CDR3 spells CATSHDGGGNQPQHF. DNA of the CDR3: TGTGCCACCAGTCATGACGGCGGGGGCAATCAGCCCCAGCATTTT.

This clone showed up just once. This chain connects TRBV7-9 to TRBJ2-1; weak D call: TRBD1 (6 bases). Trimming removed 5 bases from V and 11 bases from J, with 10 bases in between. CDR1 and CDR2 (germline): SEHNR, FQNEAQ (reference sequence). The CDR3 is 11 amino acids. The CDR3 coding sequence is TGTGCCAGCAGCCCTGGGACAAAGCAGTTCTTC. Amino acids: CASSPGTKQFF.

In this sample, this clone turned up once. J is TRBJ1-5 and V is TRBV5-4, with D hard to call. The germline V gene has CDR1 SGHNT and CDR2 YYREEE (reference sequence). Trimming removed 4 bases from V and 0 bases from J, with 5 bases in between. The length of the CDR3 is 13 residues. CDR3 nucleotide sequence: TGTGCCAGCAGCCGGGATAGCAATCAGCCCCAGCATTTT. Its translation is CASSRDSNQPQHF.

The V and J genes are TRBV19 and TRBJ1-5; 8 positions match TRBD1. In germline, CDR1 is LNHDA, CDR2 SQIVND (reference sequence). V dropped 5 bases and J dropped 5; count of bases not matched to a gene: 2. There are 13 residues in the CDR3. The CDR3 nucleotides are TGTGCCAGTAGTCCACAGGGGGATCAGCCCCAGCATTTT. Its protein is CASSPQGDQPQHF.

This chain uses TRBV4-3 with TRBJ2-7; 7 nucleotides agree with TRBD2. V lost 2 bases and J lost 9; bases outside the gene matches: 16. The CDR3 consists of 16 residues. The V gene's germline CDR1 is LGHNA and CDR2 YSLEER. CDR3 protein: CASSQSREALQRAQYF. The CDR3 coding sequence is TGCGCCAGCAGCCAATCCCGGGAGGCTCTCCAAAGGGCGCAGTACTTC.

Only one count was recorded for this clone. The chain is built from TRBV5-1 and TRBJ2-3, with TRBD2 matching 8 bases. V shed 4 bases and J 5 bases; nucleotides not matched to a gene: 15. Germline V lookup: CDR1 SGHRS, CDR2 YFSETQ. CDR3 length: 17 residues. This chain's CDR3 is CASSPGAGGGTVDTQYF. CDR3 nucleotides: TGCGCCAGCAGCCCCGGGGCGGGGGGAGGAACGGTAGATACGCAGTATTTT.

The CDR3 coding sequence is TGTGCCAGCAGTGAACATGGAGGGACAGGGCGCGATGAGCAGTTCTTC. Its translation is CASSEHGGTGRDEQFF. The chain couples TRBV6-1 to TRBJ2-1; 9 nucleotides agree with TRBD1. Per germline, CDR1 MNHNS and CDR2 SASEGT. The V and J ends lost 2 bases and 8 bases, in that order; junction bases with no gene match: 10. The CDR3 covers 16 residues.

V gene TRBV5-4 combines with J gene TRBJ1-1; D gene ambiguous. Deletions cut 7 bases from V and 1 base from J, with 8 bases between. Germline V gene sequence: CDR1 SGHNT, CDR2 YYREEE (reference sequence). The CDR3 runs to 12 residues. This CDR3 is CASFDWNTEAFF. The CDR3 coding sequence is TGTGCCAGCTTCGACTGGAACACTGAAGCTTTCTTT.

The V gene is TRBV6-5, the J gene TRBJ2-1; 9 bases fit TRBD1. Germline CDR1 is MNHEY and CDR2 is SVGAGI. CDR3 length: 14 amino acids. The V segment lost 3 bases and the J segment 7 bases; nucleotides outside the gene matches: 4. The DNA for the CDR3 is TGTGCCAGCAGTTATTCCGGGACAGGGAATGAGCAGTTCTTC. Its protein is CASSYSGTGNEQFF.

The chain has TRBV12-5 and TRBJ1-6; 7 bases are a match to TRBD1. Germline assignment: CDR1 LGHNT and CDR2 FRNRAP. The CDR3 length is 15 residues. V lost 1 base, J lost 6 bases, and 3 bases stayed unmatched. This chain's CDR3 is CASGLETGPNSPLHF. DNA for the CDR3: TGTGCTAGTGGTTTGGAGACAGGGCCTAATTCACCCCTCCACTTT.

V and J are TRBV7-2 and TRBJ1-5; D is possibly TRBD1 (6 bases). CDR1 and CDR2 from the germline V gene are SGHTA and FQGNSA. The V and J ends lost 1 base and 6 bases respectively, with 13 bases between them. The CDR3 spans 15 residues. CDR3 coding DNA: TGTGCCAGCAGCTTAGAGACAGGAAGCGGTCAGCCCCAGCATTTT. Translated: CASSLETGSGQPQHF.

The rearrangement uses TRBV4-2 and TRBJ2-5; TRBD1 matches at 8 bases. J was trimmed by 7 bases and V by 3 bases; bases with no gene match: 16. Germline CDR1 and CDR2: LGHNA and YNFKEQ. The CDR3 covers 17 residues. CDR3 bases: TGTGCCAGCAGCCAGATCCGACAGGGGATGGAAGAAGGGACCCAGTACTTC. Its translation is CASSQIRQGMEEGTQYF.

This clone is a singleton in its sample. The rearrangement joins TRBV27 to TRBJ2-5; TRBD2 matches at 10 bases. The junction had 6 bases not matched to a gene; V was cut back by 6 bases and J by 2 bases. Per the germline V gene, CDR1 is MNHEY and CDR2 is SMNVEV (reference sequence). The CDR3 runs 15 residues. The CDR3 loop is CASSLLAGDQETQYF. The DNA of the CDR3 is TGTGCCAGCAGCCTCCTAGCGGGAGATCAAGAGACCCAGTACTTC.